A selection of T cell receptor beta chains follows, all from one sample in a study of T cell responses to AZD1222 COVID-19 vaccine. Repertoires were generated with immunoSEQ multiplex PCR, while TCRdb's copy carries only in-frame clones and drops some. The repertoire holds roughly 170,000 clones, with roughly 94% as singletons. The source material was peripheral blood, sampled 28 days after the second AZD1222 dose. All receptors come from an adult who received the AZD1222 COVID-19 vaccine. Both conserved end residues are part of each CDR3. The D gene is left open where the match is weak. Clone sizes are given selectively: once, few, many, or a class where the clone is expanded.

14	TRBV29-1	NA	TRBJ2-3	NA	TGCAGCGTTGAGTTGGGGGGGCCCACAGATACGCAGTATTTT	CSVELGGPTDTQYF
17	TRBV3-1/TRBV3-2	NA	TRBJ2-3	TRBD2	TGTGCCAGCAGCCAAGAAGGTGGCCTAGCGGGAGTGGATACGCAGTATTTT	CASSQEGGLAGVDTQYF
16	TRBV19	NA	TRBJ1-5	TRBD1	TGTGCCAGTAGTATAGATGTTGGGACAGGGCGACAGCCCCAGCATTTT	CASSIDVGTGRQPQHF
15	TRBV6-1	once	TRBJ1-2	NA	TGTGCCAGCAGTGAAGAGCCGGGACCCCTCCTAGGCTACACCTTC	CASSEEPGPLLGYTF
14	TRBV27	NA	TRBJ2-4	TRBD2	TGTGCCACGACGAATGGTAGCGGGAGATACATTCAGTACTTC	CATTNGSGRYIQYF
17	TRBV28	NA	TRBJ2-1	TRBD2	TGTGCCAGCAGCCCCGGACTAGCCGTAAGCTCCTACAATGAGCAGTTCTTC	CASSPGLAVSSYNEQFF
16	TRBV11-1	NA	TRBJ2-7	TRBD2	TGTGCCAGCAGCCCCTCCGGACTAGCGGAACTCTACGAGCAGTACTTC	CASSPSGLAELYEQYF
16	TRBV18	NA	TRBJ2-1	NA	TGTGCCAGCTCACCATTGACGCCCGAACCCTACAATGAGCAGTTCTTC	CASSPLTPEPYNEQFF
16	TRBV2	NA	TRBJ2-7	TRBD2	TGTGCCAGCAGGGAACGTGTTGGACTAGCGGGCTACGAGCAGTACTTC	CASRERVGLAGYEQYF
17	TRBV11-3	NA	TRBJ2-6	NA	TGTGCCAGCAGCTTAGATGGAGACCCCTCTGGGGCCAACGTCCTGACTTTC	CASSLDGDPSGANVLTF
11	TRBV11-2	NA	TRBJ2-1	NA	TGTGCCAGCAGCTTCGGAAATAAGCAGTTCTTC	CASSFGNKQFF
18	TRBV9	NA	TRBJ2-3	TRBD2	TGTGCCAGCAGCCCACCGGTCAGGGCTAGCGGGAACACAGATACGCAGTATTTT	CASSPPVRASGNTDTQYF